This passage covers 9 T cell receptor beta chains from one sample sequenced in a study of T-cell reconstitution after alpha-beta-depleted transplantation in children. Library preparation (for TCRbeta) was performed with unique molecular identifiers. Each CDR3 protein gets one entry after TCRdb re-called the PCR reads with MiXCR. In the table there are 500,000 to 600,000 distinct CDR3 sequences, 27% of which are singletons. The specimen comprised PBMCs, sampled before TCRalphabeta/CD19-depleted stem cell transplant. Receptor source: a boy in the first two years of life with Wiskott-Aldrich syndrome, due to receive a stem cell transplant.

V and J are TRBV5-1 and TRBJ2-7, with TRBD2 identical over 9 bases. The V segment lost 1 base and the J segment 5 bases; nucleotides outside the gene matches: 7. CDR1 and CDR2 from the germline V gene are SGHRS and YFSETQ. The CDR3 has 15 amino acids. CDR3 sequence: CASSLLVAGANEQYF. The CDR3 coding sequence is TGCGCCAGCAGCTTGTTGGTAGCGGGAGCCAACGAGCAGTACTTC.

The chain is built from TRBV2 and TRBJ1-2; tentatively, D is TRBD1 (6 bases). The V and J ends lost 3 bases and 4 bases respectively, with 18 bases between them. Germline CDR1 SNHLY, CDR2 FYNNEI. The CDR3 extends over 16 amino acids. CDR3 nucleotides: TGTGCCAGCAGTGATTCCTACTCCGGGACAATCTATGGCTACACCTTC. Translation gives CASSDSYSGTIYGYTF.

The genes are TRBV18 and TRBJ2-1, with 13 bases matching TRBD2. This CDR3 spans 16 amino acids. CDR1 is KGHSH and CDR2 is LQKENI in the germline V gene. J was trimmed by 10 bases and V by 4 bases; bases with no gene match: 10. The CDR3 reads CASSRPGLAGFWEQFF. The CDR3 nucleotides read TGTGCCAGCTCACGACCGGGACTAGCGGGATTTTGGGAGCAGTTCTTC.

Only a few counts were recorded for this clonotype. CDR3 sequence reads: CATSTGTKNFF. The CDR3 DNA follows: TGTGCCACCAGTACCGGGACTAAGAACTTCTTC. This rearrangement joins TRBV24-1 to TRBJ2-1; 7 nucleotides line up with TRBD2. J was trimmed by 16 bases and V by 6 bases; bases with no gene match: 8. The CDR3 spans 11 residues. The germline V gene has CDR1 KGHDR and CDR2 SFDVKD.

This chain connects TRBV7-2 to TRBJ1-1, with D possibly being TRBD1 (6 bases). Germline V CDR1 and CDR2: SGHTA, FQGNSA. V lost 5 bases and J 1 base, leaving 11 bases between the germline ends. The CDR3 runs 14 residues. In DNA form, the CDR3 reads TGTGCCAGCAGCCGCTCGACAGGGAACACTGAAGCTTTCTTT. Translating gives CASSRSTGNTEAFF.

This sequence joins TRBV15 and TRBJ2-5, with 7 bases lining up with TRBD2. Germline trimming cut 1 base from V and 4 bases from J; bases unmatched to any gene: 9. The CDR3 consists of 16 residues. Germline CDR1 is LNHNV and CDR2 is YYDKDF (reference sequence). The CDR3 nucleotides are TGTGCCACCAGCAGAGGGCTAGCGGATGCCCCAGAGACCCAGTACTTC. Translating gives CATSRGLADAPETQYF.

The chain carries TRBV5-5 and TRBJ1-3; D gene uncertain. In germline, CDR1 is SGHKS, CDR2 YYEKEE (reference sequence). V lost 0 bases and J lost 0, with 10 bases in between. CDR3 length equals 16 residues. This CDR3 reads CASSLGQAYSGNTIYF. DNA for the CDR3: TGTGCCAGCAGCTTGGGGCAAGCGTACTCTGGAAACACCATATATTTT.

This clonotype has only a few counts. The J gene is TRBJ2-3, the V gene TRBV20-1; D gene unclear. Germline-derived CDR1 and CDR2 are DFQATT and SNEGSKA (reference sequence). This CDR3 has 14 amino acids. V shed 4 bases and J shed 0 bases, with 11 bases lying between them. CDR3 DNA: TGCAGTGCTACCCCTACTATTAGCACAGATACGCAGTATTTT. Translated: CSATPTISTDTQYF.

In this sample, this clonotype turned up once. This rearrangement joins TRBV18 to TRBJ1-5; TRBD1 is a possible D gene (6 bases). The CDR3 covers 13 residues. V was trimmed by 5 bases and J by 3 bases, leaving 8 bases between them. Germline V gives CDR1 KGHSH, CDR2 LQKENI. CDR3 sequence (DNA): TGTGCCAGCTCAGGACAGAACAATCAGCCCCAGCATTTT. This encodes CASSGQNNQPQHF.